A selection of T cell receptor beta chains follows, all from one sample in a study of blood T cell repertoires in COVID-19. TCRdb's table, derived via immunoSEQ multiplex PCR, lists solely in-frame clones and lacks some. In the table there are tens of thousands of clones, around four fifths of which are singletons. Sequencing input: peripheral blood. These receptors all stem from a man in his sixties or seventies with acute or convalescent COVID-19. Both conserved end residues are part of each CDR3. The order of the fields is J gene, V gene, clone size, D gene, CDR3 protein, CDR3 DNA. The D gene is left open where the match is weak. A row's size may be missing; if present it is once, few, many or a size class.

J gene: TRBJ1-2; V gene: TRBV6-5; clone size: -; D gene: TRBD1; CDR3 protein: CASSTTGSYGYTF; CDR3 DNA: TGTGCCAGCAGCACGACAGGGTCTTATGGCTACACCTTC
J gene: TRBJ2-2; V gene: TRBV5-4; clone size: -; D gene: TRBD1; CDR3 protein: CASSSNRGQAGELFF; CDR3 DNA: TGTGCCAGCAGCTCCAACAGGGGTCAGGCCGGGGAGCTGTTTTTT
J gene: TRBJ2-1; V gene: TRBV5-1; clone size: -; D gene: TRBD2; CDR3 protein: CASSLGELAPPNNEQFF; CDR3 DNA: TGCGCCAGCAGCTTGGGGGAACTAGCGCCGCCCAACAATGAGCAGTTCTTC
J gene: TRBJ2-1; V gene: TRBV24-1; clone size: -; D gene: TRBD2; CDR3 protein: CATSDPTQSGGAHEQFF; CDR3 DNA: TGTGCCACCAGTGATCCTACTCAAAGCGGGGGGGCACATGAGCAGTTCTTC
J gene: TRBJ1-2; V gene: TRBV2; clone size: -; D gene: TRBD1; CDR3 protein: CASSENRGQFGYTF; CDR3 DNA: TGTGCCAGCAGTGAAAACAGGGGGCAATTTGGCTACACCTTC
J gene: TRBJ2-6; V gene: TRBV28; clone size: -; D gene: -; CDR3 protein: CASSGGEPGANVLTF; CDR3 DNA: TGTGCCAGCAGCGGAGGGGAGCCTGGGGCCAACGTCCTGACTTTC
J gene: TRBJ2-1; V gene: TRBV5-4; clone size: -; D gene: -; CDR3 protein: CASSLGGDSYNEQFF; CDR3 DNA: TGTGCCAGCAGCTTAGGAGGGGACTCCTACAATGAGCAGTTCTTC
J gene: TRBJ1-2; V gene: TRBV28; clone size: few; D gene: TRBD1; CDR3 protein: CASSLYQGGNYGYTF; CDR3 DNA: TGTGCCAGCAGTTTATATCAGGGGGGAAACTATGGCTACACCTTC
J gene: TRBJ1-6; V gene: TRBV18; clone size: -; D gene: -; CDR3 protein: CASSPRTTALNSPLHF; CDR3 DNA: TGTGCCAGCTCACCTCGGACTACAGCCCTTAATTCACCCCTCCACTTT
J gene: TRBJ1-2; V gene: TRBV2; clone size: -; D gene: -; CDR3 protein: CADGGAQSGYTF; CDR3 DNA: TGTGCCGACGGAGGGGCTCAGAGTGGCTACACCTTC
J gene: TRBJ2-7; V gene: TRBV7-2; clone size: -; D gene: -; CDR3 protein: CASSFPGLPYEQYF; CDR3 DNA: TGTGCCAGCAGCTTCCCGGGACTCCCCTACGAGCAGTACTTC
J gene: TRBJ2-5; V gene: TRBV7-7; clone size: -; D gene: -; CDR3 protein: CASSAGRGGTQYF; CDR3 DNA: TGTGCTAGCAGCGCCGGGCGGGGTGGGACCCAGTACTTC
J gene: TRBJ1-5; V gene: TRBV19; clone size: -; D gene: -; CDR3 protein: CASSMESNSNQPQHF; CDR3 DNA: TGTGCCAGTAGTATGGAGAGTAATAGCAATCAGCCCCAGCATTTT
J gene: TRBJ2-7; V gene: TRBV28; clone size: -; D gene: TRBD2; CDR3 protein: CAAGLVYEQYF; CDR3 DNA: TGTGCCGCTGGACTAGTCTACGAGCAGTACTTC
J gene: TRBJ1-1; V gene: TRBV7-9; clone size: few; D gene: -; CDR3 protein: CASSGRRRNTEAFF; CDR3 DNA: TGTGCCAGCAGCGGAAGACGGAGGAACACTGAAGCTTTCTTT
J gene: TRBJ2-3; V gene: TRBV29-1; clone size: once; D gene: TRBD2; CDR3 protein: CSVTTGTSGGGTQYF; CDR3 DNA: TGCAGCGTTACTACCGGGACTAGCGGGGGTGGTACGCAGTATTTT
J gene: TRBJ2-2; V gene: TRBV12-3/TRBV12-4; clone size: -; D gene: -; CDR3 protein: CASSPVFGELFF; CDR3 DNA: TGTGCCAGCAGCCCTGTTTTCGGGGAGCTGTTTTTT
J gene: TRBJ2-2; V gene: TRBV28; clone size: -; D gene: TRBD2; CDR3 protein: CASSPLRGAGGTGELFF; CDR3 DNA: TGTGCCAGCAGTCCCCTCCGGGGAGCGGGGGGGACCGGGGAGCTGTTTTTT
J gene: TRBJ2-3; V gene: TRBV20-1; clone size: -; D gene: TRBD2; CDR3 protein: CSASTASGGAGTDTQYF; CDR3 DNA: TGCAGTGCTAGTACGGCTAGCGGGGGGGCCGGCACAGATACGCAGTATTTT
J gene: TRBJ1-5; V gene: TRBV6-4; clone size: -; D gene: -; CDR3 protein: CASSPRGGGQPQHF; CDR3 DNA: TGTGCCAGCAGCCCACGGGGAGGAGGGCAGCCCCAGCATTTT
J gene: TRBJ2-4; V gene: TRBV7-2; clone size: -; D gene: TRBD2; CDR3 protein: CASSLNSGGVIQYF; CDR3 DNA: TGTGCCAGCAGCTTAAACAGCGGGGGAGTCATTCAGTACTTC
J gene: TRBJ2-3; V gene: TRBV5-5; clone size: once; D gene: TRBD2; CDR3 protein: CASSLRAGGPDTQYF; CDR3 DNA: TGTGCCAGCAGCTTACGAGCGGGGGGGCCAGATACGCAGTATTTT
J gene: TRBJ2-5; V gene: TRBV16; clone size: -; D gene: -; CDR3 protein: CASSQGGQIQETQYF; CDR3 DNA: TGTGCCAGCAGCCAAGGGGGCCAAATCCAAGAGACCCAGTACTTC
J gene: TRBJ2-1; V gene: TRBV5-4; clone size: -; D gene: -; CDR3 protein: CASSSGKRGYNEQFF; CDR3 DNA: TGTGCCAGCAGCTCGGGGAAAAGAGGGTACAATGAGCAGTTCTTC
J gene: TRBJ2-3; V gene: TRBV4-1; clone size: -; D gene: -; CDR3 protein: CASSPGVGGISDTQYF; CDR3 DNA: TGCGCCAGCAGCCCCGGCGTTGGAGGGATAAGTGATACGCAGTATTTT
J gene: TRBJ2-7; V gene: TRBV19; clone size: -; D gene: -; CDR3 protein: CASSTGGSYHEQYF; CDR3 DNA: TGTGCCAGTAGTACCGGGGGATCTTACCACGAGCAGTACTTC
J gene: TRBJ2-1; V gene: TRBV5-1; clone size: -; D gene: TRBD2; CDR3 protein: CASSRTSVVGNEQFF; CDR3 DNA: TGCGCCAGCAGCAGGACTAGCGTGGTCGGCAATGAGCAGTTCTTC
J gene: TRBJ1-5; V gene: TRBV28; clone size: once; D gene: -; CDR3 protein: CASSFLQMNQPQHF; CDR3 DNA: TGTGCCAGCAGTTTTCTCCAGATGAATCAGCCCCAGCATTTT
J gene: TRBJ2-1; V gene: TRBV10-3; clone size: -; D gene: TRBD2; CDR3 protein: CASLLTSGGGEQFF; CDR3 DNA: TGTGCCAGCCTGTTGACTAGCGGGGGAGGTGAGCAGTTCTTC
J gene: TRBJ2-7; V gene: TRBV27; clone size: -; D gene: TRBD2; CDR3 protein: CASGPSGLLYEQYF; CDR3 DNA: TGTGCCAGCGGGCCTAGCGGATTACTCTACGAGCAGTACTTC